Below are 9 T cell receptor beta chains sequenced from a single sample in a study of metastatic and nonmetastatic thyroid tumors. Patients were all untreated before their thyroid surgery. MiXCR was used by TCRdb to re-call the PCR reads. The repertoire has tens of thousands of clones, about 17% of them found once; the top ten carry 9.5% to 15%. Sequencing input: blood. These receptors were collected from a female donor with papillary thyroid cancer or a benign thyroid nodule (not recorded which). Some clones in this sample may be carry-over from other donors' samples.

The chain employs TRBV11-2 and TRBJ2-2; 13 nucleotides line up with TRBD2. The CDR3 is 17 residues long. J gave up 5 bases and V 5 bases, and 8 bases lay outside the gene matches. CDR1 and CDR2 from the germline V gene are SGHAT and FQNNGV. The CDR3 nucleotides are TGTGCCAGCAGCCCAGGACTAGCGGGAGTTGCGACCGGGGAGCTGTTTTTT. This codes for CASSPGLAGVATGELFF.

This clone appeared a few times. The chain couples TRBV9 to TRBJ2-5; 9 nucleotides match TRBD2. The CDR3 covers 17 residues. The germline gives CDR1 SGDLS, CDR2 YYNGEE. Losses at the gene ends were 1 base for V and 2 bases for J; bases not matched to a gene: 9. Here the CDR3 DNA reads TGTGCCAGCAGCGTAACCTCGACTAGCGGATCGCAAGAGACCCAGTACTTC. It encodes CASSVTSTSGSQETQYF.

The CDR3 coding sequence is TGTGCCAGCAGCCCCAGACAGCGCTCTGGAAACACCATATATTTT. Translation: CASSPRQRSGNTIYF. The chain uses TRBV11-3 and TRBJ1-3, with D possibly TRBD1 on 5 matching bases. Germline CDR1 reads SGHNT; CDR2 reads YENEEA. Trimming took off 5 bases at V and 0 bases at J, with 11 bases between the two ends. This CDR3 comprises 15 residues.

This clone was observed a few times. The gene calls are TRBV6-2 or TRBV6-3 and TRBJ1-1; 7 bases fit TRBD1. V gave up 4 bases and J gave up 8 bases; unmatched junction bases: 13. CDR3 size: 15 residues. The germline V gene encodes CDR1 MNHEY and CDR2 SVGEGT. The CDR3 DNA is TGTGCCAGCAGTTTTACTTTAGAGGGGGCCTCGGAAGCTTTCTTT. Amino acids: CASSFTLEGASEAFF.

The V and J genes are TRBV28 and TRBJ1-2, with D possibly matching TRBD1 (5 bases). Per germline, CDR1 MDHEN and CDR2 SYDVKM. The V gene lost 5 bases and the J gene lost 8 bases, with 15 bases spanning the gap. The CDR3 runs to 13 residues. This chain's CDR3 is CASSESGTQGYTF. The CDR3 nucleotides read TGTGCCAGCAGTGAATCCGGGACGCAGGGCTACACCTTC.

The table lists this clone with many counts. The V call is TRBV13, the J call TRBJ2-7, with D unclear. Per the germline V gene, CDR1 is PRHDT and CDR2 is FYEKMQ (reference sequence). The CDR3 loop spans 12 amino acids. Trimming left V 3 bases short and J 5 bases short, with 8 bases between. The CDR3, as DNA: TGTGCCAGCAGCTTGGGCCCGGACGAGCAGTACTTC. The encoded protein is CASSLGPDEQYF.

The chain couples TRBV20-1 to TRBJ1-1; the match to TRBD1 covers 8 bases. CDR1 is DFQATT and CDR2 is SNEGSKA in the germline V gene (reference sequence). V lost 6 bases and J lost 3; bases outside the gene matches: 3. This CDR3 spans 12 amino acids. The chain's CDR3 is CSAPQGDTEAFF. For the CDR3, the DNA is TGCAGTGCCCCACAGGGGGACACTGAAGCTTTCTTT.

This clone was counted at least ten times. The chain combines TRBV11-2 with TRBJ2-7; 7 nucleotides agree with TRBD1. CDR1 SGHAT and CDR2 FQNNGV come from the germline V gene. Trimming cost V 5 bases and J 3 bases; bases outside gene matches: 10. The CDR3 is 15 residues long. CDR3 in DNA: TGTGCCAGCAGCCCGGTAGGGGGCTTTTACTACGAGCAGTACTTC. It encodes CASSPVGGFYYEQYF.

This chain links TRBV28 with TRBJ2-3; 15 bases are shared with TRBD2. Losses at the gene ends were 4 bases for V and 9 bases for J; bases not matched to a gene: 8. CDR1 and CDR2 from the germline V gene are MDHEN and SYDVKM. The CDR3 has 16 amino acids. CDR3 sequence: CASSSPGTSGGSTQYF. The CDR3 DNA follows: TGTGCCAGCAGTTCCCCCGGGACTAGCGGGGGGTCAACGCAGTATTTT.